These 20 T cell receptor beta chains were sequenced from one sample in a study of CXCR3-negative and CXCR3-positive naive CD8 T cells. Findings and limits, study-wide: Higher TRB CDR3 hydrophobicity marked CXCR3-positive naive cells relative to CXCR3-negative naive cells.

TRB cDNA was prepared as libraries by UMI-labeled 5' RACE. TCRdb re-analyzed the 5' RACE reads; it lists each CDR3 protein once, without DNA. This table lists 100,000 to 150,000 distinct CDR3 sequences. Their recognized antigens are unknown. The sample was naive CXCR3+ CD8+ T cells from blood. Specified subset: CD45RO-CCR7+CD27+CD95- naive CD8+ T cells expressing CXCR3 (TNR3+). Every receptor here comes from a human donor in good health. Some clones in this sample may be carry-over from other donors' samples.

V and J are TRBV28 and TRBJ1-1; absent DNA, TCRdb's TRBD1 call cannot be checked. From germline, CDR1 is MDHEN and CDR2 SYDVKM. This CDR3 contains 14 residues. The CDR3 loop reads CASDAGDMNTEAFF. Full variable domain (missing parts from reference TRBV28 and TRBJ1-1): DVKVTQSSRYLVKRTGEKVFLECVQDMDHENMFWYRQDPGLGLRLIYFSYDVKMKEKGDIPEGYSVSREKKERFSLILESASTNQTSMYLCASDAGDMNTEAFFGQGTRLTVV.

This chain links TRBV4-1 with TRBJ1-6; as DNA is missing, the TRBD1 call by TCRdb cannot be tested. CDR3 length: 15 residues. The germline gives CDR1 MGHRA, CDR2 YSYEKL. This chain's CDR3 is CASSQSPGSDSPLHF.

V usage is TRBV7-2 and J usage is TRBJ2-5; TCRdb picks TRBD2, but there is no DNA to check that call. In germline, CDR1 is SGHTA, CDR2 FQGNSA. The CDR3 has 17 residues. CDR3 residues: CASSLAEASGDQETQYF.

The J gene is TRBJ2-2, the V gene TRBV29-1; no DNA is available, so the TRBD1 call from TCRdb remains unchecked. The CDR3 has 14 residues. Germline V CDR1 and CDR2: SQVTM, ANQGSEA. This CDR3 is CSASGTASTGELFF.

V is TRBV6-6 and J is TRBJ2-2. This CDR3 is built from 13 residues. Germline-derived CDR1 and CDR2 are MNHNY and SVGAGI (reference sequence). CDR3 sequence: CASSYLDTGELFF.

The rearrangement joins TRBV13 to TRBJ2-1; TCRdb outputs TRBD2, but without DNA this stays unchecked. This CDR3 has 12 residues. Germline loops: CDR1 PRHDT, CDR2 FYEKMQ (reference sequence). This chain's CDR3 is CASSLGVREQFF.

The V call is TRBV5-8, the J call TRBJ2-7. CDR3 size: 16 residues. From germline, CDR1 is SGHTS and CDR2 YDEGEE. CDR3 protein: CASSLDRVVSSYEQYF.

The chain is built from TRBV7-9 and TRBJ2-5; the D call of TRBD2 rests on TCRdb alone, since no DNA is present to check it. This CDR3 contains 18 residues. The germline gives CDR1 SEHNR, CDR2 FQNEAQ (reference sequence). CDR3 sequence: CASSLAKRGAAYQETQYF.

The V call is TRBV20-1, the J call TRBJ2-1; the TCRdb D gene call, TRBD2, has no DNA to confirm it. In germline, CDR1 is DFQATT, CDR2 SNEGSKA (reference sequence). This CDR3 spans 15 amino acids. The CDR3 region is CSAKGASGSYNEQFF.

The chain has TRBV14 and TRBJ2-3. Germline V gene data show CDR1 as SGHDN and CDR2 as FVKESK. The CDR3 is 15 residues long. The CDR3: CASSQGASSTDTQYF.

The chain has TRBV14 and TRBJ2-7; TCRdb proposes TRBD1, but this gene call is untestable without DNA. Looked up from germline, CDR1 is SGHDN and CDR2 is FVKESK. The length of the CDR3 is 14 residues. The CDR3 is CASPTGTTAYEQYF.

The chain carries TRBV7-9 and TRBJ1-2. There are 15 residues in the CDR3. Germline V gives CDR1 SEHNR, CDR2 FQNEAQ (reference sequence). The CDR3: CASSFGSGTLEGYTF.

This CDR3 reads CASSFPGRGIYNEQFF. The chain joins TRBV28 to TRBJ2-1; TCRdb's D call, TRBD1, is unchecked because there is no DNA. The CDR3 spans 16 residues. Germline-derived CDR1 and CDR2 are MDHEN and SYDVKM.

The chain is built from TRBV6-5 and TRBJ2-1; as DNA is missing, the TRBD1 call by TCRdb cannot be tested. Germline assignment: CDR1 MNHEY and CDR2 SVGAGI. The CDR3 covers 14 residues. CDR3 region: CASSGDIYYNEQFF.

The V and J genes are TRBV29-1 and TRBJ2-1. The CDR3 has 15 amino acids. Germline values: CDR1 SQVTM, CDR2 ANQGSEA. The CDR3: CSVDGGADSYNEQFF.

V usage is TRBV28 and J usage is TRBJ2-1; TCRdb reports TRBD2, a call that lacks DNA to check it against. The CDR3 has 17 residues. Germline-derived CDR1 and CDR2 are MDHEN and SYDVKM. CDR3 sequence: CASSFLAGGISYNEQFF.

The V call is TRBV18, the J call TRBJ2-1; TCRdb gives TRBD1 as the D gene, but with no DNA this cannot be confirmed. The CDR3 is 14 amino acids. CDR1 and CDR2 from the germline V gene are KGHSH and LQKENI. CDR3 sequence reads: CASSRTGMDNEQFF.

The V and J genes are TRBV9 and TRBJ2-7; absent DNA, TCRdb's TRBD2 call cannot be checked. Germline loops: CDR1 SGDLS, CDR2 YYNGEE. There are 16 residues in the CDR3. CDR3: CASTPGRDWDSYEQYF.

This chain connects TRBV4-3 to TRBJ2-3. The germline CDR1 and CDR2 sequences are LGHNA and YSLEER. This CDR3 contains 16 residues. The CDR3 reads CASSQDAPGSTDTQYF.

This sequence joins TRBV5-1 and TRBJ1-1; the TCRdb call, TRBD1, lacks DNA for checking. The CDR3 consists of 15 residues. Germline V gene lookup returns CDR1 SGHRS and CDR2 YFSETQ. CDR3 sequence reads: CASSLVGGMNTEAFF. The full variable domain, its missing parts supplied by reference TRBV5-1 and TRBJ1-1, is KAGVTQTPRYLIKTRGQQVTLSCSPISGHRSVSWYQQTPGQGLQFLFEYFSETQRNKGNFPGRFSGRQFSNSRSEMNVSTLELGDSALYLCASSLVGGMNTEAFFGQGTRLTVV.